Sequencing of this T cell receptor beta chain was carried out in a study of blood T cells in healthy people across ages. Study conclusions and caveats: In these data, TCR beta diversity tracked strongly with naive T cell percentage.

Trimming stripped 4 bases from V and 7 bases from J, with 11 bases between. The CDR3 sequence is 13 residues long. The germline V gene encodes CDR1 SGHAT and CDR2 FQNNGV. Through a sample-barcoded 5' primer and a J-beta primer mix, a second PCR was run for 7 to 11 cycles. Via MiXCR, TCRdb re-called the 5' RACE reads, giving one row per CDR3 protein. The sample has roughly 1.5 million distinct CDR3 sequences, 35% to 45% seen once. Concerning this clonotype: Antigen unknown.

The chain links TRBV11-2 to TRBJ1-5, with D unclear. What was sequenced was blood. The receptor was isolated from a woman aged 18-30 years in good health. As DNA, the CDR3 is TGTGCCAGCAGCTCTACGGACGGGCAGCCCCAGCATTTT. This gives the protein CASSSTDGQPQHF.